These T cell receptor beta chains were read from a single sample in a study of cytotoxic CD8 clonotypes in ibrutinib-treated CLL. Sequenced by immunoSEQ multiplex PCR; TCRdb stores in-frame clones only, minus some. The sample holds hundreds of thousands of clones, under 70% seen once. This specimen was PBMCs, taken after 36 months of ibrutinib treatment. All receptors come from a human donor with chronic lymphocytic leukemia. Each CDR3 is given with its conserved first and last residue. Fields, in order: V gene, D gene, J gene, clone size, CDR3 DNA, CDR3 protein. A D gene is named only where the DNA matches it firmly. Clone size is not always given. Where it is, it says once, few, many or a class for expanded clones.

>TRBV14|NA|TRBJ1-3|NA
TGTGCCAGCAGCCTGCTAAGGGGGGCGAAAGGAAACACCATATATTTT
CASSLLRGAKGNTIYF
>TRBV4-3|TRBD2|TRBJ2-7|once
TGCGCCAGCAGCCAAGCCGCTAGCGGTTCCTACGAGCAGTACTTC
CASSQAASGSYEQYF
>TRBV28|TRBD1|TRBJ2-7|NA
TGTGCCAGCAGTTCCACAGGGGTCCCTTCCTACGAGCAGTACTTC
CASSSTGVPSYEQYF
>TRBV6-6|TRBD1|TRBJ1-3|NA
TGTGCCAGCAGTTACTCCACAGGGGGCTTTGGAAACACCATATATTTT
CASSYSTGGFGNTIYF
>TRBV19|NA|TRBJ1-4|few
TGTGCCAGTAGCAACAGGGTTTTCGAAAAACTGTTTTTT
CASSNRVFEKLFF
>TRBV19|NA|TRBJ2-7|NA
TGTGCCAGTAGCGACGGTCCCGGGGTCTACGAGCAGTACTTC
CASSDGPGVYEQYF
>TRBV4-1|TRBD2|TRBJ2-7|NA
TGCGCCAGCAGCCAGACTAGCGGGGACTCCTACGAGCAGTACTTC
CASSQTSGDSYEQYF
>TRBV6-5|NA|TRBJ2-3|few
TGTGCCAGCAGTTACCCCCTCCTAGCGGATACGCAGTATTTT
CASSYPLLADTQYF
>TRBV29-1|NA|TRBJ1-1|few
TGCAGCGTTGAAGCGTGGGGAAACACTGAAGCTTTCTTT
CSVEAWGNTEAFF
>TRBV5-6|NA|TRBJ2-1|NA
TGTGCCAGCAGCTATCCATCCGCGGGGCAGTTCTTC
CASSYPSAGQFF
>TRBV9|NA|TRBJ2-2|NA
TGTGCCAGCAGCGTAGGTTCTGGGGGCAACACCGGGGAGCTGTTTTTT
CASSVGSGGNTGELFF
>TRBV9|NA|TRBJ2-5|NA
TGTGCCAGCAGCGTAGTTGGGAATCACCAAGAGACCCAGTACTTC
CASSVVGNHQETQYF
>TRBV7-2|NA|TRBJ1-3|few
TGTGCCAGCAGCCTGTCGCGAAACACCATATATTTT
CASSLSRNTIYF
>TRBV6-1|TRBD1|TRBJ1-2|NA
TGTGCCAGCAGTGAGGATGGGACAGGTTATGGCTACACCTTC
CASSEDGTGYGYTF
>TRBV15|NA|TRBJ1-5|NA
TGTGCCACCAGCCGACAGATTGGGGGGATCTTGAGCAATCAGCCCCAGCATTTT
CATSRQIGGILSNQPQHF
>TRBV11-2|NA|TRBJ1-2|NA
TGTGCCAGCAGCCCCGGGATGGGACCGGCTAACTATGGCTACACCTTC
CASSPGMGPANYGYTF
>TRBV27|TRBD1|TRBJ1-6|NA
TGTGCCAGCAGCTTCAGGACAGGTTCATCCATATCGACACCCCTCCACTTT
CASSFRTGSSISTPLHF
>TRBV9|TRBD2|TRBJ2-3|NA
TGTGCCAGCAGCGTGGGGACTAGCGGATTGTATTTT
CASSVGTSGLYF
>TRBV7-2|NA|TRBJ1-2|NA
TGTGCCAGCAGCCCCCCCAGACAAATCTATGGCTACACCTTC
CASSPPRQIYGYTF
>TRBV6-5|NA|TRBJ1-6|NA
TGTGCCAGCAGCCAATATACTGGAAGCCCCCTCCACTTT
CASSQYTGSPLHF
>TRBV11-1|NA|TRBJ1-1|NA
TGTGCCAGCAGCTTAGAAGACTTCACTGAAGCTTTCTTT
CASSLEDFTEAFF
>TRBV4-1|TRBD1|TRBJ1-2|few
TGCGCCAGCAGCCAAGATGGGGACAGGGGTGGCTACACCTTC
CASSQDGDRGGYTF
>TRBV6-5|NA|TRBJ2-5|NA
TGTGCCAGCAGGTCAGCTCAAGAGACCCAGTACTTC
CASRSAQETQYF
>TRBV6-6|NA|TRBJ2-1|NA
TGTGCCAGCAGTTACCAGGACAGCCTCGGGTTCTTC
CASSYQDSLGFF
>TRBV29-1|TRBD1|TRBJ2-1|NA
TGCAGCGTTGAAGACGGACAGGCGACCTACAATGAGCAGTTCTTC
CSVEDGQATYNEQFF
>TRBV5-4|NA|TRBJ1-2|few
TGTGCCAGCAGGCTTACCTCGTCGTCAGGCTACACCTTC
CASRLTSSSGYTF
>TRBV5-4|NA|TRBJ2-7|NA
TGTGCCAGCAGCCCGACGGACAGACCCTACGAGCAGTACTTC
CASSPTDRPYEQYF
>TRBV27|TRBD1|TRBJ1-6|once
TGTGCCAGCAGTTCGCAGACCGGGACAGGGGTTAATTCACCCCTCCACTTT
CASSSQTGTGVNSPLHF
>TRBV5-4|TRBD2|TRBJ2-1|NA
TGTGCCAGCAGCCTTGGACTAGCGGGAGAACAAGAGCAGTTCTTC
CASSLGLAGEQEQFF
>TRBV4-2|NA|TRBJ1-2|few
TGTGCCAGCAGCCCGGGACTGAACTATGGCTACACCTTC
CASSPGLNYGYTF
>TRBV29-1|TRBD1|TRBJ2-7|NA
TGCAGCGTTAACAGGGGTTCCAACGAGCAGTACTTC
CSVNRGSNEQYF
>TRBV9|NA|TRBJ1-6|NA
TGTGCCAGCAGCGTAGGAAGGGCCGATTCACCCCTCCACTTT
CASSVGRADSPLHF
>TRBV11-2|NA|TRBJ2-2|NA
TGTGCCAGCAGCTTAGATGTGGGCGACACCGGGGAGCTGTTTTTT
CASSLDVGDTGELFF
>TRBV4-1|TRBD2|TRBJ2-2|NA
TGCGCCAGCTCTAGGACTAGCTTGAGCACCGGGGAGCTGTTTTTT
CASSRTSLSTGELFF
>TRBV28|TRBD1|TRBJ2-7|NA
TGTGCCAGCAGTACCCCCGGGACAGGGGGCAACGAGCAGTACTTC
CASSTPGTGGNEQYF
>TRBV19|NA|TRBJ1-5|few
TGTGCCAGAGAAAAGGGACTCCAAGGCCAGCCCCAGCATTTT
CAREKGLQGQPQHF
>TRBV11-3|TRBD1|TRBJ2-7|NA
TGTGCCAGCAGCTCGGGACAGGAAGCCTACGAGCAGTACTTC
CASSSGQEAYEQYF
>TRBV9|TRBD1|TRBJ1-2|NA
TGTGCCAGCAGCGGCGGGACAGGGTTTTATGGCTACACCTTC
CASSGGTGFYGYTF
>TRBV10-3|NA|TRBJ1-2|once
TGTGCAAATTCGGGCTCTAACTATGGCTACACCTTC
CANSGSNYGYTF
>TRBV27|TRBD2|TRBJ2-1|NA
TGTGCCAGCAGTAGGACGGGGACTAAGCAGTTCTTC
CASSRTGTKQFF
>TRBV28|NA|TRBJ2-7|NA
TGTGCCAGCGGGACCGCCTACGAGCAGTACTTC
CASGTAYEQYF